The following is a TCR beta chain sequence with its context. Its antigen is unidentified. Germline lookup yields CDR1 SGHVS and CDR2 FQNEAQ. The CDR3 runs 15 residues. The V gene lost 2 bases and the J gene lost 3 bases, with 12 bases spanning the gap. Total RNA extraction produced at least 5.5 micrograms (per sample) for the study. PCR was performed a second time for roughly 7 to 11 cycles using a sample-barcoded 5' primer and a J-beta primer mix. TCRdb analysed the 5' RACE reads with MiXCR anew, one entry per CDR3 protein. The sample shows about 1 million distinct CDR3 sequences, 35% to 55% of them seen only once. This sample is part of a study of blood T cells in healthy people across ages. The study, taken as a whole, reports: Leaving the PBMCs unsorted stopped any conclusive comparison of naive versus antigen-experienced cells.

This sequence was found in a woman aged 60-75 years in good health. This chain joins TRBV7-8 and TRBJ2-3; possible D gene TRBD1, 7 bases. The specimen sequenced was blood. The CDR3 coding sequence is TGTGCCAGCAGCTTATTTTCAGGGGGGACAGATACGCAGTATTTT. The encoded protein is CASSLFSGGTDTQYF.